The 28 T cell receptor beta chains listed next were all sequenced from one sample in a study of T cell responses to AZD1222 COVID-19 vaccine. TCRdb's table, derived via immunoSEQ multiplex PCR, lists solely in-frame clones and lacks some. The sample has 150,000 to 200,000 clones; around 93% are singletons. Specimen: peripheral blood, collected on day 0 of AZD1222 vaccination. These receptors all stem from an adult in good health.

The V call is TRBV7-3, the J call TRBJ2-7; D is unclear. This CDR3 has 13 amino acids. CDR1 and CDR2 from the germline V gene are SGHTA and FQGTGA. V was pared by 5 bases and J by 3 bases, with 11 bases between. CDR3 nucleotide sequence: TGTGCCAGCAGCCCAGGACCTTACTACGAGCAGTACTTC. It is translated as CASSPGPYYEQYF.

The CDR3 DNA follows: TGTGCCAGTAGTATAGAGGGAGCTCAGGGCTATGGCTACACCTTC. Its protein is CASSIEGAQGYGYTF. V usage is TRBV19 and J usage is TRBJ1-2; tentative D call: TRBD1 (5 bases). The CDR3 totals 15 residues. CDR1 LNHDA and CDR2 SQIVND come from the germline V gene (reference sequence). The V and J ends lost 0 bases and 4 bases respectively, with 12 bases between them. Looking up the rest from reference TRBV19 and TRBJ1-2 gives the full variable domain: DGGITQSPKYLFRKEGQNVTLSCEQNLNHDAMYWYRQDPGQGLRLIYYSQIVNDFQKGDIAEGYSVSREKKESFPLTVTSAQKNPTAFYLCASSIEGAQGYGYTFGSGTRLTVV.

The chain carries TRBV3-1 (or the pseudogene TRBV3-2) and TRBJ2-1; no clear D. Trimming took 0 bases from V and 8 from J, leaving 14 bases between them. CDR1 LGHDT and CDR2 YNNKEL come from the germline V gene (reference sequence). The CDR3 runs to 15 residues. The CDR3 is CASSQDPTPIYEQFF. Written as DNA, the CDR3 is TGTGCCAGCAGCCAAGATCCCACTCCCATTTATGAGCAGTTCTTC.

CDR3 amino acids: CASSYPGTGGTYEQYF. CDR3 bases: TGTGCCAGCAGTTACCCGGGGACAGGAGGAACGTACGAGCAGTACTTC. The rearrangement links TRBV6-5 to TRBJ2-7, with 8 bases that match TRBD1. Trimming removed 2 bases from V and 4 bases from J; junction bases left unmatched: 10. The CDR3 covers 16 residues. Germline V gives CDR1 MNHEY, CDR2 SVGAGI.

This chain joins TRBV15 and TRBJ2-7; D is unresolved. Per the germline V gene, CDR1 is LNHNV and CDR2 is YYDKDF (reference sequence). The germline V and J ends were trimmed by 8 bases and 0 bases, with 14 bases remaining between them. There are 14 residues in the CDR3. In DNA form, the CDR3 reads TGTGCCACCTCCTTTGGCAGGACCTCCTACGAGCAGTACTTC. Its translation is CATSFGRTSYEQYF.

The gene calls are TRBV18 and TRBJ2-3; 8 bases map to TRBD1. The CDR3 runs to 16 residues. Germline values: CDR1 KGHSH, CDR2 LQKENI. V lost 3 bases to trimming and J lost 3 bases; unmatched junction nucleotides: 8. CDR3 sequence (DNA): TGTGCCAGCTCACCTAACACCAGGGGGCTTACAGATACGCAGTATTTT. As protein: CASSPNTRGLTDTQYF. Full variable domain (rest looked up from reference TRBV18 and TRBJ2-3): NAGVMQNPRHLVRRRGQEARLRCSPMKGHSHVYWYRQLPEEGLKFMVYLQKENIIDESGMPKERFSAEFPKEGPSILRIQQVVRGDSAAYFCASSPNTRGLTDTQYFGPGTRLTVL.

The V gene is TRBV7-2, the J gene TRBJ1-2, with D unclear. CDR1 and CDR2 (germline): SGHTA, FQGNSA. CDR3 size: 12 residues. V lost 1 base, J lost 4 bases, and 4 bases lay in between. The CDR3 reads CASSLGTYGYTF. The CDR3 coding sequence is TGTGCCAGCAGCTTAGGTACCTATGGCTACACCTTC. The full variable domain, rest sourced from reference TRBV7-2 and TRBJ1-2, is GAGVSQSPSNKVTEKGKDVELRCDPISGHTALYWYRQSLGQGLEFLIYFQGNSAPDKSGLPSDRFSAERTGGSVSTLTIQRTQQEDSAVYLCASSLGTYGYTFGSGTRLTVV.

V and J are TRBV6-5 and TRBJ2-7, with TRBD1 as a possible D gene (6 bases). This CDR3 comprises 14 residues. Germline values: CDR1 MNHEY, CDR2 SVGAGI. V lost 2 bases and J lost 3, with 11 bases in between. CDR3 sequence: CASSYNGQSYEQYF. CDR3 DNA: TGTGCCAGCAGTTACAACGGACAGAGCTACGAGCAGTACTTC.

This chain joins TRBV14 and TRBJ2-7; D is unclear. The germline V gene encodes CDR1 SGHDN and CDR2 FVKESK. This CDR3 has 17 amino acids. Trimming cost V 4 bases and J 3 bases, with 22 bases left between them. The CDR3 DNA reads TGTGCCAGCAGCCTCGGTGGTGCGCGTCAGTCAGTCTACGAGCAGTACTTC. Residues: CASSLGGARQSVYEQYF. Looking up the rest from reference TRBV14 and TRBJ2-7 gives the full variable domain: EAGVTQFPSHSVIEKGQTVTLRCDPISGHDNLYWYRRVMGKEIKFLLHFVKESKQDESGMPNNRFLAERTGGTYSTLKVQPAELEDSGVYFCASSLGGARQSVYEQYFGPGTRLTVT.

V usage is TRBV4-3 and J usage is TRBJ1-2, with D possibly being TRBD1 (6 bases). CDR3 size: 14 residues. Germline V lookup: CDR1 LGHNA, CDR2 YSLEER. V lost 6 bases and J 0 bases, leaving 11 bases between the germline ends. CDR3 protein: CASRKGGANYGYTF. CDR3 DNA sequence: TGCGCCAGCAGAAAGGGGGGAGCTAACTATGGCTACACCTTC.

The V and J genes are TRBV9 and TRBJ1-1, with 7 bases identical to TRBD1. V lost 0 bases to trimming and J lost 10 bases; unmatched junction nucleotides: 9. The CDR3 totals 14 residues. CDR1 is SGDLS and CDR2 is YYNGEE in the germline V gene. This CDR3 is CASSVDGDRLSAFF. CDR3 coding DNA: TGTGCCAGCAGCGTAGACGGGGACAGACTATCAGCTTTCTTT.

About this clone: Other DNA sequences in the same sample also yield this CDR3. V gene TRBV28 combines with J gene TRBJ1-1; D remains ambiguous. The V end was cut by 3 bases, the J end by 2 bases, with 10 bases between. The CDR3 length is 14 residues. Germline-derived CDR1 and CDR2 are MDHEN and SYDVKM. CDR3 bases: TGTGCCAGCAGTTTCCGAGGTGGCAACACTGAAGCTTTCTTT. This codes for CASSFRGGNTEAFF.

The CDR3 protein is CASSQGTGRASYEQYF. CDR3 DNA: TGTGCCAGCAGCCAAGGAACAGGGAGGGCCTCCTACGAGCAGTACTTC. This chain links TRBV4-2 with TRBJ2-7, with a tentative D call TRBD2 (7 bases). Germline assignment: CDR1 LGHNA and CDR2 YNFKEQ. Trimming left V 1 base short and J 0 bases short, with 13 bases between. The CDR3 covers 16 residues.

The DNA of the CDR3 is TGTGCCACCAGTGATTTGGCAGGGCGGGAGCCTACCTACAATGAGCAGTTCTTC. Its translation is CATSDLAGREPTYNEQFF. V usage is TRBV24-1 and J usage is TRBJ2-1; 7 nucleotides line up with TRBD2. The CDR3 spans 18 residues. Germline CDR1 KGHDR, CDR2 SFDVKD. Unmatched junction bases numbered 9, after V lost 0 bases and J lost 2 bases.

The table lists this clone with a few counts. The rearrangement uses TRBV10-3 and TRBJ2-7; TRBD2 matches 11 bases. Trimming took 4 bases from V and 7 from J; bases not matched to a gene: 6. The CDR3 covers 14 residues. Germline CDR1 is ENHRY and CDR2 is SYGVKD. The CDR3 sequence: CAISVLAGENEQYF. The CDR3 DNA sequence: TGTGCCATCAGTGTACTAGCGGGAGAAAATGAGCAGTACTTC.

This rearrangement joins TRBV28 to TRBJ1-1; 10 nucleotides match TRBD1. From germline, CDR1 is MDHEN and CDR2 SYDVKM. The CDR3 covers 14 residues. Germline trimming cut 4 bases from V and 5 bases from J; bases unmatched to any gene: 4. The CDR3 loop is CASSSRQGATEAFF. DNA of the CDR3: TGTGCCAGCAGTTCAAGACAGGGGGCGACTGAAGCTTTCTTT.

J is TRBJ2-1 and V is TRBV24-1; TRBD2 matches at 14 bases. The CDR3 has 17 residues. Trimming cost V 1 base and J 8 bases; bases outside gene matches: 6. Germline assignment: CDR1 KGHDR and CDR2 SFDVKD. In DNA form, the CDR3 reads TGTGCCACCAGTGATTTTAGGGGGACTAGCGGGAGTCATGAGCAGTTCTTC. This translates into CATSDFRGTSGSHEQFF.

CDR3 DNA: TGTGCCAGCAGTTTTAGGGCAGGGGTTAGGGCTGGCTACACCTTC. Amino acids: CASSFRAGVRAGYTF. The chain carries TRBV28 and TRBJ1-2, with TRBD1 as a possible D gene (6 bases). Germline V lookup: CDR1 MDHEN, CDR2 SYDVKM. The CDR3 has 15 residues. V shed 3 bases and J shed 7 bases, with 18 bases lying between them.

The chain recombines TRBV27 with TRBJ2-2; TRBD2 matches at 7 bases. The CDR3 has 15 residues. Looked up from germline, CDR1 is MNHEY and CDR2 is SMNVEV (reference sequence). Trimming cost V 8 bases and J 5 bases; bases outside gene matches: 11. CDR3 in DNA: TGTGCCAGCGTACTAGCGACACGGGGAACCGGGGAGCTGTTTTTT. Translation gives CASVLATRGTGELFF.

The chain joins TRBV30 to TRBJ1-1, with 8 bases matching TRBD1. Germline V lookup: CDR1 GTSNPN, CDR2 SVGIG (reference sequence). This CDR3 is built from 14 residues. Trimming took 4 bases from V and 8 from J; bases not matched to a gene: 12. For the CDR3, the DNA is TGTGCCTGGATGACAGGGGAATTAAATAAAGAAGCTTTCTTT. Residues: CAWMTGELNKEAFF.

The genes are TRBV24-1 and TRBJ1-2, with unresolved D. Trimming took 2 bases from V and 7 from J, leaving 4 bases between them. This CDR3 contains 11 residues. The V gene's germline CDR1 is KGHDR and CDR2 SFDVKD. This CDR3 reads CATSDSLGYTF. CDR3 bases: TGTGCCACCAGTGATTCTCTTGGCTACACCTTC.

This chain connects TRBV27 to TRBJ2-3; D is perhaps TRBD1 (6 bases). The germline V gene encodes CDR1 MNHEY and CDR2 SMNVEV (reference sequence). Trimming left V 3 bases short and J 4 bases short, with 8 bases between. The CDR3 has 13 residues. CDR3 sequence: CASSFSGADTQYF. The CDR3 nucleotides are TGTGCCAGCAGTTTCTCAGGGGCAGATACGCAGTATTTT.

The chain links TRBV5-1 to TRBJ1-1, with 9 bases fitting TRBD1. Germline V CDR1 and CDR2: SGHRS, YFSETQ. The CDR3 length is 14 residues. The junction had 9 bases not matched to a gene; V was cut back by 4 bases and J by 8 bases. DNA for the CDR3: TGCGCCAGCAGCGACAGCACAGGGGGCAAGGAAGCTTTCTTT. The encoded protein is CASSDSTGGKEAFF.

In this sample, this clone turned up once. The J gene is TRBJ2-2, the V gene TRBV6-4, with 7 nucleotides matching TRBD2. Germline assignment: CDR1 MRHNA and CDR2 SNTAGT. This CDR3 region has 14 residues. With V trimmed by 2 bases and J by 5 bases, 2 bases remained unmatched. The CDR3 loop is CASSDSSGTGELFF. In DNA form, the CDR3 reads TGTGCCAGCAGTGACAGTAGCGGGACCGGGGAGCTGTTTTTT.

As to this clone: The same CDR3 is also encoded by other DNA sequences in this sample. This chain connects TRBV5-1 to TRBJ1-1; D call uncertain. Germline V lookup: CDR1 SGHRS, CDR2 YFSETQ. CDR3 length: 13 amino acids. V lost 2 bases to trimming and J lost 4 bases, with 9 bases between them. Here the CDR3 reads CASSFRVATEAFF. The CDR3 nucleotides read TGCGCCAGCAGCTTTCGGGTAGCCACTGAAGCTTTCTTT.

This rearrangement joins TRBV6-4 to TRBJ1-4; 8 positions agree with TRBD1. V shed 6 bases, J shed 0 bases, and the junction held 15 bases outside the gene matches. The CDR3 runs to 19 residues. Germline V gives CDR1 MRHNA, CDR2 SNTAGT. The CDR3 DNA reads TGTGCCAGCAGCTCCTCCCCCGGTGGCAGGGGGCCAACTAATGAAAAACTGTTTTTT. This sequence encodes CASSSSPGGRGPTNEKLFF.

The chain joins TRBV19 to TRBJ2-5, with unresolved D. Trimming shortened V by 5 bases and J by 5 bases, and 15 bases separated the two germline ends. The germline CDR1 and CDR2 sequences are LNHDA and SQIVND (reference sequence). There are 14 residues in the CDR3. The CDR3 DNA sequence: TGTGCCAGTAGTCAAGTGGCAGGCAGGGAGACCCAGTACTTC. It codes for CASSQVAGRETQYF. Drawing the rest from reference TRBV19 and TRBJ2-5, the complete variable domain is DGGITQSPKYLFRKEGQNVTLSCEQNLNHDAMYWYRQDPGQGLRLIYYSQIVNDFQKGDIAEGYSVSREKKESFPLTVTSAQKNPTAFYLCASSQVAGRETQYFGPGTRLLVL.

The chain uses TRBV11-2 and TRBJ1-3; no clear D gene. This CDR3 comprises 15 residues. The ends were cut back, 7 bases at V and 0 bases at J, with 13 bases in the middle. Germline CDR1 SGHAT, CDR2 FQNNGV. CDR3 residues: CASTFEGRSGNTIYF. CDR3 coding DNA: TGTGCCAGCACCTTTGAGGGTCGCTCTGGAAACACCATATATTTT. Together with reference TRBV11-2 and TRBJ1-3, the CDR3 gives the full variable domain: EAGVAQSPRYKIIEKRQSVAFWCNPISGHATLYWYQQILGQGPKLLIQFQNNGVVDDSQLPKDRFSAERLKGVDSTLKIQPAKLEDSAVYLCASTFEGRSGNTIYFGEGSWLTVV.